Listed below are T cell receptor beta chains from one sample, sequenced in a study of shared clonotypes between healthy human individuals. Libraries were prepared by immunoSEQ multiplex PCR; TCRdb keeps only in-frame clonotypes and omits some of them. In the table there are roughly 500,000 clones, more than 75% of which are singletons. The specimen was PBMCs. Every receptor here comes from a woman aged 40 to 49 in good health. Some clones in this sample may be carry-over from other donors' samples. Each CDR3 is given with its conserved first and last residue. D genes are given only for firm matches. Clone size appears in some rows only: once, few, many, or a class for an expanded clone.

v_gene: TRBV28; j_gene: TRBJ2-3; abundance: NA; d_gene: TRBD2; CDR3nt: TGTGCCAGCAGTTTCCAGGCGGGAGGGCGCACAGATACGCAGTATTTT; CDR3aa: CASSFQAGGRTDTQYF
v_gene: TRBV7-9; j_gene: TRBJ2-5; abundance: NA; d_gene: NA; CDR3nt: TGTGCCAGCAGCCTAAAAGAGACCCAGTACTTC; CDR3aa: CASSLKETQYF
v_gene: TRBV5-1; j_gene: TRBJ2-3; abundance: NA; d_gene: NA; CDR3nt: TGCGCCAGCACCAAAAGACAGGGACTGGGTACAGATACGCAGTATTTT; CDR3aa: CASTKRQGLGTDTQYF
v_gene: TRBV6-1; j_gene: TRBJ2-1; abundance: NA; d_gene: TRBD2; CDR3nt: TGTGCCAGCAGGGAGACTAGCGCGAGATACAATGAGCAGTTCTTC; CDR3aa: CASRETSARYNEQFF
v_gene: TRBV9; j_gene: TRBJ2-2; abundance: NA; d_gene: NA; CDR3nt: TGTGCCAGCAGCCGCCAGGGTGGGTCCGGGGAGCTGTTTTTT; CDR3aa: CASSRQGGSGELFF
v_gene: TRBV4-1; j_gene: TRBJ2-7; abundance: NA; d_gene: NA; CDR3nt: TGCGCCAGGGCCGTGGGGCGGGAAACCAGTTACGAGCAGTACTTC; CDR3aa: CARAVGRETSYEQYF
v_gene: TRBV7-2; j_gene: TRBJ1-2; abundance: NA; d_gene: NA; CDR3nt: TGTGCCAGCAGCGGTCTGGGGGGCGCGGCCGGCTACACCTTC; CDR3aa: CASSGLGGAAGYTF
v_gene: TRBV2; j_gene: TRBJ2-7; abundance: once; d_gene: NA; CDR3nt: TGTGCCAGCAGTGGGGAACTAGTCTACGAGCAGTACTTC; CDR3aa: CASSGELVYEQYF
v_gene: TRBV6-1; j_gene: TRBJ2-3; abundance: few; d_gene: NA; CDR3nt: TGTGCCAGCAGTGAAGGGGGTCCCACAGATACGCAGTATTTT; CDR3aa: CASSEGGPTDTQYF
v_gene: TRBV7-9; j_gene: TRBJ2-1; abundance: NA; d_gene: TRBD1; CDR3nt: TGTGCCAGCAGCTTAGACAGGGGGCAGGACAATGAGCAGTTCTTC; CDR3aa: CASSLDRGQDNEQFF
v_gene: TRBV15; j_gene: TRBJ2-3; abundance: once; d_gene: NA; CDR3nt: TGTGCCACCAGCAGAGATCGGCGATACCAAATAAGGTATTTT; CDR3aa: CATSRDRRYQIRYF
v_gene: TRBV29-1; j_gene: TRBJ2-1; abundance: NA; d_gene: NA; CDR3nt: TGCAGCGGACGGGTTGCTGACCCGAGGATCGATGAGCAGTTCTTC; CDR3aa: CSGRVADPRIDEQFF
v_gene: TRBV29-1; j_gene: TRBJ2-5; abundance: many; d_gene: NA; CDR3nt: TGCAGCGTTCGAGGGCTGCCGCAAGAGACCCAGTACTTC; CDR3aa: CSVRGLPQETQYF
v_gene: TRBV5-1; j_gene: TRBJ2-1; abundance: NA; d_gene: NA; CDR3nt: TGCGCCAGCAGCCCCACGGGCTCCTACAATGAGCAGTTCTTC; CDR3aa: CASSPTGSYNEQFF
v_gene: TRBV29-1; j_gene: TRBJ2-1; abundance: once; d_gene: TRBD2; CDR3nt: TGCAGCGTGCGACTAGCGGGAGTCTACAATGAGCAGTTCTTC; CDR3aa: CSVRLAGVYNEQFF
v_gene: TRBV5-1; j_gene: TRBJ1-1; abundance: NA; d_gene: NA; CDR3nt: TGCGCCAGCAGCACCCTGGACAGCCTGAACACTGAAGCTTTCTTT; CDR3aa: CASSTLDSLNTEAFF
v_gene: TRBV28; j_gene: TRBJ2-7; abundance: NA; d_gene: TRBD1; CDR3nt: TGTGCCAGCAGATTGGGGACAGGGGATCGAGAGCAGTACTTC; CDR3aa: CASRLGTGDREQYF
v_gene: TRBV7-2; j_gene: TRBJ1-4; abundance: NA; d_gene: TRBD1; CDR3nt: TGTGCCAGCAGACTCGGGACAGGCGGCGAAAAACTGTTTTTT; CDR3aa: CASRLGTGGEKLFF
v_gene: TRBV11-2; j_gene: TRBJ2-7; abundance: NA; d_gene: TRBD1; CDR3nt: TGTGCCAGCAGCCCGCACGACAGGGGCGAGCAGTACTTC; CDR3aa: CASSPHDRGEQYF
v_gene: TRBV14; j_gene: TRBJ2-2; abundance: NA; d_gene: TRBD2; CDR3nt: TGTGCCAGCAGCCAGGTGGGACTAGCGGGAGGACGGAACACCGGGGAGCTGTTTTTT; CDR3aa: CASSQVGLAGGRNTGELFF